The text below deals with one T cell receptor beta chain. Its antigen is currently not known. Base qualities are not recorded, but no much larger clone differs from it by a single base. This sample was taken from a study of long-term antiretroviral therapy in people with HIV (dated by TCRdb to between 2021 and 2023). Describing the broader study: The earliest samples were collected roughly a decade before the 2015 WHO recommendation for immediate ART, at a time when ART was usually postponed until CD4 counts fell. Whether ART initiation and durable HIV suppression were associated with changes in peripheral blood TRB repertoire composition and diversity was tested in a retrospective serial study. From 25 to 30 adults with confirmed HIV infection, the cohort provided 192 cryopreserved PBMC samples, gathered serially across a mean of around 6 years (range 1-12). Of the roughly 30 participants with HIV, approximately ten were female. Test extractions of a monoclonal T-cell line alongside some 35 polyclonal samples showed no cross-contamination during QIAcube processing. The study at large found these results: The samples span the years 2004 to 2017, and the ART regimens used may be less effective than current regimens. At every time point, the repertoire was dominated by expanded TRB clones first identified before ART initiation, although this dominance fluctuated and, in many PLHIV, declined after ART. HIV repertoires had narrower CDR3 length ranges than controls, and the network structure suggested an antigen-experienced repertoire that shifted only slightly toward naive after ART. Because cell numbers in pre-ART samples were limited, unsorted PBMC were profiled instead of sorted CD4+ and CD8+ T cells. A significant increase in TRB diversity was found to be associated with ART initiation, although TRB diversity was observed to remain significantly below that of transplant donor controls even after long-term ART. Inferences about post-ART repertoire changes are limited because no data were available on ART adherence, viral resistance or therapy changes. Since PBMC availability was limited, sequencing covered only the TCR beta chain, with no alpha chain pairing.

Inclusion was restricted to participants for whom at least one PBMC sample before ART initiation and at least two post-ART samples were available. Treatment was received in the United States of America by all participants with HIV. Before DNA extraction, cryopreserved samples of about 1-11 million PBMC were thawed and then washed. At the time of the earliest PBMC sample for each participant with HIV, ages ranged from about 23 to 60 years. PBMC samples from each participant spanned 1-4 timepoints before ART initiation and 2-8 timepoints after ART initiation, with a median of 7 samples. For every participant, serial HIV viral load, CD4+ T-cell count, ART history and demographic data were obtained. Using a Qiagen kit on a QIAcube, genomic DNA was extracted from unsorted PBMC, with samples processed in batches of 12. The immunoSEQ hsTCRB v3.0 assay was used at survey level resolution to sequence the TRB variable region. The targeted TRB sequencing depth was roughly 35,000-50,000 T-cell genomes per sample. TRB libraries were pooled and sequenced on an Illumina MiSeq using a v3 150-cycle kit. Per the authors' processing: Repertoire analysis was performed in R inside a reproducible Nextflow workflow that covered QC, data transformation and analysis. LymphoSeq2, an R package for exploring AIRR-Seq data, was used to implement the custom analyses. A handful of samples that yielded fewer than 5000 total TRB sequences were excluded, so that around 190 HIV repertoires were analyzed. Among the roughly 200 retained HIV repertoires, 55 to 60 were collected before ART initiation and 129 were collected after ART initiation. Repertoires were downsampled to 5000 TRB nucleotide sequences, and summary statistics were averaged over 100 downsampling iterations. Only TRB sequences with CDR3 regions of at least seven amino acids were retained for analysis. A Shannon entropy-derived clonality score and the Gini coefficient were used to measure diversity. In the repertoire networks, any two of the top 5000 CDR3 amino acid sequences were linked whenever the two sequences differed by an edit distance of one. GLIPH2 predicted antigen specificity groups and MHC restriction for TRB CDR3 amino acid sequences. To flag known CMV, EBV, HIV or tissue antigen associations, CDR3 amino acid sequences were matched against VDJdb and McPAS-TCR. Pre-ART, post-ART and control groups were compared with Wilcoxon signed-rank tests and Holm-Bonferroni correction. What TCRdb holds here is the immuneACCESS table cut down to in-frame rearrangements. Part of the clones is not present; checked against another copy, under half of the missing clones reflect an unresolved V gene, and the others are unexplained. For V, J and clone size, that table is used; D and trimming come from the DNA. Recorded for this sample are about 28,000 clones; roughly 90% of them occurred a single time. The ten largest clones capture roughly 1% of the sample.

The receptor was derived from a man aged 50-60 years with HIV. The material was unsorted PBMCs, obtained 2 years after starting antiretroviral therapy.

The sequence in DNA is TGTGCCAGCAGCTGGCCCGGGACAGGGAACTACGAGCAGTACTTC. The resulting protein is CASSWPGTGNYEQYF. The rearrangement combines TRBV5-4 with TRBJ2-7, with 9 bases aligning to TRBD1. V is cut back by 3 bases and J by 3 bases, with 7 bases in the junction unmatched. As encoded in the germline V gene (reference sequence), CDR1 is SGHNT while CDR2 is YYREEE. Measured from the cysteine to the phenylalanine, the CDR3 is 15 residues long. The kept DNA is CDR3 alone, 45 bases in frame from the first base.